This paragraph reports one T cell receptor (beta chain). Its antigen is not identified. This record comes from a study of cytomegalovirus exposure and HLA in healthy donors. As for the study in general: HLA-typed donors were the source of 83 million or so unique TCRs, which an early data release held. Study results and limitations: Among TCR sequences, most were rare, though some public TCRs appeared in many donors. CMV serostatus was the only recorded immune exposure for donors.

The PCR had 60 Vbeta and 13 Jbeta primers. Generated by immunoSEQ multiplex PCR, the TCRdb table keeps only in-frame clones and is missing some. The sample includes about 89,000 clones, around a tenth of them seen just once. V was clipped by 0 bases and J by 0 bases, with 13 bases between them. The CDR3 loop spans 16 amino acids. CDR1 and CDR2 (germline): SGHRS, YFSETQ. The specimen sequenced was PBMCs. The sequence derives from a man aged 45-65 years in good health and CMV-seropositive. This chain connects TRBV5-1 to TRBJ2-7, with a possible D match to TRBD2 (6 bases). Here the CDR3 DNA reads TGCGCCAGCAGCTTGGTTAGGGGACTCAGCTCCTACGAGCAGTACTTC. Encoded protein: CASSLVRGLSSYEQYF.